This is a list of T cell receptor beta chains from one sample in a study of blood T cell repertoires in COVID-19. Sequencing used immunoSEQ multiplex PCR; TCRdb keeps in-frame clones, though not all of them. The sample has around 190,000 clones, over 80% seen once. Sequenced material: peripheral blood. These receptors originate from a woman aged 70-85 years with COVID-19, enrolled during active disease. CDR3s include the opening cysteine and the closing phenylalanine or tryptophan. Fields, in order: J gene, V gene, D gene, clone size, CDR3 protein, CDR3 DNA. The D gene is left open where the match is weak. Clone size is not always given. Where it is, it says once, few, many or a class for expanded clones.

TRBJ2-5,TRBV5-4,NA,NA,CASSSQAGQQYF,TGTGCCAGCAGCTCACAAGCGGGACAACAGTACTTC
TRBJ2-2,TRBV19,TRBD1,NA,CASRSGGSLITLGTGELFF,TGTGCCAGTAGATCAGGGGGTTCGCTAATAACTCTCGGGACCGGGGAGCTGTTTTTT
TRBJ2-1,TRBV3-1/TRBV3-2,TRBD2,NA,CASSWTSGSHDEQFF,TGTGCCAGCAGCTGGACTAGCGGGAGTCACGATGAGCAGTTCTTC
TRBJ1-1,TRBV19,NA,NA,CASSFGLRGGSTEAFF,TGTGCCAGTAGTTTCGGCCTCCGGGGAGGTAGCACTGAAGCTTTCTTT
TRBJ2-1,TRBV19,TRBD2,NA,CASQTGTSRINEQFF,TGTGCCAGTCAGACCGGGACTAGTCGTATTAATGAGCAGTTCTTC
TRBJ2-1,TRBV28,NA,NA,CASSLRGSNEQFF,TGTGCCAGCAGTTTACGAGGATCGAATGAGCAGTTCTTC
TRBJ2-1,TRBV19,NA,NA,CASSIVGSAPYNEQFF,TGTGCCAGTAGTATAGTCGGGAGTGCCCCTTACAATGAGCAGTTCTTC
TRBJ2-7,TRBV4-1,NA,few,CASSQGQGKTYEQYF,TGCGCCAGCAGCCAAGGGCAGGGGAAGACCTACGAGCAGTACTTC
TRBJ1-6,TRBV4-1,NA,NA,CASSQGVGARRHSPLHF,TGCGCCAGCAGCCAAGGGGTGGGCGCACGCAGGCATTCACCCCTCCACTTT
TRBJ1-1,TRBV19,NA,NA,CASINSGSTEAFF,TGTGCCAGTATTAACAGCGGCTCCACTGAAGCTTTCTTT
TRBJ2-7,TRBV9,NA,NA,CASSVRSEAYEQYF,TGTGCCAGCAGCGTACGCTCGGAGGCCTACGAGCAGTACTTC
TRBJ1-3,TRBV5-4,TRBD1,NA,CASSRNGQGGNTIYF,TGTGCCAGCAGCCGGAATGGACAGGGTGGCAACACCATATATTTT
TRBJ1-2,TRBV18,TRBD1,NA,CASSNGQGDYGYTF,TGTGCCAGCTCAAACGGACAGGGGGACTATGGCTACACCTTC
TRBJ2-5,TRBV2,NA,once,CASSEGGGAGETQYF,TGTGCCAGCAGCGAAGGAGGGGGGGCCGGGGAGACCCAGTACTTC
TRBJ1-1,TRBV4-1,TRBD1,NA,CASSHTAGAGTANTEAFF,TGCGCCAGCAGCCATACGGCAGGGGCCGGGACAGCGAACACTGAAGCTTTCTTT
TRBJ2-7,TRBV19,NA,NA,CASSISGPSYEQYF,TGTGCCAGTAGTATTAGCGGTCCTTCCTACGAGCAGTACTTC
TRBJ2-7,TRBV5-6,TRBD1,NA,CASSLPMTGFGGEQYF,TGTGCCAGCAGCTTGCCCATGACAGGGTTCGGCGGCGAGCAGTACTTC
TRBJ1-1,TRBV5-1,NA,NA,CASSQPGTMNTEAFF,TGCGCCAGCAGCCAACCGGGAACTATGAACACTGAAGCTTTCTTT
TRBJ2-3,TRBV7-2,NA,NA,CASEISGFTDTQYF,TGTGCCAGCGAGATCTCGGGATTCACAGATACGCAGTATTTT
TRBJ2-7,TRBV27,TRBD1,NA,CASRSPGTGRYEQYF,TGTGCCAGCAGAAGTCCCGGGACAGGGCGCTACGAGCAGTACTTC
TRBJ1-1,TRBV7-9,NA,NA,CASSLTDQGRLNTEAFF,TGTGCCAGCAGCTTAACAGATCAGGGGCGATTGAACACTGAAGCTTTCTTT
TRBJ1-4,TRBV9,NA,NA,CASTPRGKGEKLFF,TGTGCCAGCACCCCGCGGGGGAAGGGGGAAAAACTGTTTTTT
TRBJ1-5,TRBV28,NA,NA,CASRAGQYGQPQHF,TGTGCCAGCAGAGCCGGACAGTATGGGCAGCCCCAGCATTTT
TRBJ1-5,TRBV3-1/TRBV3-2,NA,NA,CASSQEGRDQELHQPQHF,TGTGCCAGCAGCCAAGAGGGCCGGGATCAGGAGCTACATCAGCCCCAGCATTTT
TRBJ2-7,TRBV6-6,TRBD1,NA,CASSFGTVSYEQYF,TGTGCCAGCAGTTTTGGGACAGTCTCCTACGAGCAGTACTTC
TRBJ2-7,TRBV7-6,TRBD1,NA,CASSFGQVSSYEQYF,TGTGCCAGCAGCTTCGGACAGGTGAGCTCCTACGAGCAGTACTTC
TRBJ2-1,TRBV7-2,NA,NA,CASSADRYNEQFF,TGTGCCAGCAGCGCCGACAGGTACAATGAGCAGTTCTTC
TRBJ1-6,TRBV19,NA,NA,CASRSSGDLFSPLHF,TGTGCCAGTAGGTCCTCGGGGGACTTATTTTCACCCCTCCACTTT
TRBJ2-3,TRBV3-1/TRBV3-2,TRBD2,NA,CASSQWTSGRFTDTQYF,TGTGCCAGCAGCCAGTGGACTAGCGGGAGGTTCACAGATACGCAGTATTTT
TRBJ2-4,TRBV7-2,TRBD1,NA,CASSEFQGAWNIQYF,TGTGCCAGCAGCGAATTCCAGGGGGCTTGGAACATTCAGTACTTC
TRBJ2-3,TRBV11-3,NA,NA,CASSRQASTDTQYF,TGTGCCAGCAGCAGGCAGGCTAGCACAGATACGCAGTATTTT
TRBJ2-7,TRBV11-2,NA,NA,CASSRDSSYEQYF,TGTGCCAGCAGCCGAGACTCTAGTTACGAGCAGTACTTC
TRBJ2-3,TRBV7-9,TRBD2,NA,CASSRSGAKYF,TGTGCCAGCAGCCGAAGCGGGGCCAAGTATTTT
TRBJ2-2,TRBV5-4,TRBD2,NA,CASMGGKSNTGELFF,TGTGCCAGCATGGGGGGGAAGTCAAACACCGGGGAGCTGTTTTTT
TRBJ1-1,TRBV5-1,NA,once,CASGLIEGKAFF,TGCGCCAGCGGCCTGATCGAGGGTAAAGCTTTCTTT
TRBJ2-5,TRBV4-3,TRBD2,NA,CASSQSGRGETQYF,TGCGCCAGCAGCCAGAGCGGGAGAGGAGAGACCCAGTACTTC
TRBJ2-5,TRBV29-1,TRBD1,NA,CSGSGGQETQYF,TGCAGCGGATCAGGGGGCCAAGAGACCCAGTACTTC
TRBJ2-2,TRBV3-1/TRBV3-2,NA,NA,CASSQDERNTGELFF,TGTGCCAGCAGCCAAGATGAGCGGAACACCGGGGAGCTGTTTTTT
TRBJ2-7,TRBV28,NA,once,CASSLTLIGVDKYF,TGTGCCAGCAGTTTAACCCTAATTGGCGTGGACAAGTACTTC
TRBJ2-7,TRBV5-1,TRBD1,few,CASSTGQGSYEQYF,TGCGCCAGCAGCACCGGACAGGGGTCCTACGAGCAGTACTTC
TRBJ1-3,TRBV28,NA,NA,CASSSGILESAGNTIYF,TGTGCCAGCAGCTCAGGGATTCTGGAGTCAGCTGGAAACACCATATATTTT
TRBJ1-2,TRBV12-3/TRBV12-4,NA,NA,CASSFWGGDYTF,TGTGCCAGCAGTTTTTGGGGGGGAGACTACACCTTC
TRBJ2-7,TRBV28,TRBD1,NA,CASSFPTGAYYKELSYEQYF,TGTGCCAGCAGTTTCCCGACAGGGGCGTATTACAAGGAACTCTCCTACGAGCAGTACTTC
TRBJ1-1,TRBV6-1,NA,NA,CASSDRLTEAFF,TGTGCCAGCAGTGACAGACTCACTGAAGCTTTCTTT
TRBJ2-1,TRBV27,NA,NA,CASSIRGEFYNEQFF,TGTGCCAGCAGTATACGGGGAGAATTTTACAATGAGCAGTTCTTC
TRBJ2-2,TRBV4-3,NA,NA,CASSELTNLGMATGELFF,TGCGCCAGCAGCGAACTAACAAATCTCGGGATGGCCACCGGGGAGCTGTTTTTT
TRBJ2-7,TRBV4-1,TRBD2,NA,CASSQEPPPYREGYEQYF,TGCGCCAGCAGCCAAGAACCACCCCCTTACCGGGAGGGGTACGAGCAGTACTTC
TRBJ1-2,TRBV5-8,NA,NA,CASSPGGGQSGYTF,TGTGCCAGCAGCCCGGGGGGGGGACAAAGTGGCTACACCTTC